This T cell receptor beta chain was retrieved from a study of T cells in Graves' hyperthyroidism and ophthalmopathy. This clonotype was observed at least ten times. CDR3 length equals 15 residues. V lost 3 bases and J lost 5; bases outside the gene matches: 9. Germline values: CDR1 DFQATT, CDR2 SNEGSKA (reference sequence). Template material for amplifying TCR beta CDR3 regions consisted of RNA transcripts. An initial round of RT-PCR targeting the TCR CDR3 relied on the HTBI primer set. TCRdb ran MiXCR on the multiplex PCR reads and lists one entry per CDR3 protein. Seen here are approximately 430,000 distinct CDR3 sequences, roughly 14% observed once, and the top ten hold approximately 13%.

Sequencing used blood. This TCR was sampled from a young man with Graves' ophthalmopathy. The chain employs TRBV20-1 and TRBJ1-1, with 10 bases identical to TRBD1. CDR3 amino acids: CSASPPTGGNTEAFF. CDR3 coding DNA: TGCAGTGCTAGTCCCCCGACAGGGGGCAATACTGAAGCTTTCTTT.